This T cell receptor beta chain is from a study of T-cell reconstitution after alpha-beta-depleted transplantation in children. Trimming left V 4 bases short and J 4 bases short, with 12 bases between. The V gene's germline CDR1 is SGHTA and CDR2 FQGNSA. This CDR3 region has 14 residues. This clonotype has only a few counts. Researchers prepared the TCRbeta library using unique molecular identifiers, the study reports. TCRdb passed the PCR reads through MiXCR, listing each CDR3 protein once. The sample consists of hundreds of thousands of distinct CDR3 sequences, approximately 15% of them appearing once.

The input for sequencing was PBMCs from the stem cell graft donor, taken from the stem cell graft. The chain carries TRBV7-2 and TRBJ2-3; either TRBD1 or TRBD2 may supply D (6 bases each). The TCR was taken from a human donor who donated a stem cell graft to a child with acute myeloid leukemia. The CDR3 region has the DNA TGTGCCAGCAGCTCTTTGGGGGGCTCAGATACGCAGTATTTT. Translation: CASSSLGGSDTQYF.